This TCR beta chain was observed in a study of T cell responses to AZD1222 COVID-19 vaccine. CDR1 and CDR2 (germline): GTSNPN, SVGIG (reference sequence). This CDR3 has 14 amino acids. The V end was cut by 4 bases, the J end by 7 bases, with 19 bases between. Study-level findings and limits: Donor demographics were predominantly white British with a female majority; clonal diversity may be underestimated.

With regard to this clone: Its antigen is still unknown.

Sequenced by immunoSEQ multiplex PCR; TCRdb stores in-frame clones only, minus some. Of 95,000 to 100,000 clones listed, around 87% are singletons. This chain uses TRBV30 with TRBJ1-2, with a tentative D call TRBD1 (6 bases). This specimen was peripheral blood, taken 28 days after the second AZD1222 dose. This receptor was taken from an adult who received the AZD1222 COVID-19 vaccine. The CDR3 loop is CAWTGQPGLPGYTF. CDR3 DNA sequence: TGTGCCTGGACGGGACAACCAGGTCTCCCTGGCTACACCTTC.